This is a list of T cell receptor beta chains from one sample in a study of T cell responses to AZD1222 COVID-19 vaccine. Libraries were prepared by immunoSEQ multiplex PCR; TCRdb keeps only in-frame clonotypes and omits some of them. Of about 100,000 clones in the sample, more than 90% were seen once. Here the sequenced sample was peripheral blood, taken on day 0 of AZD1222 vaccination. Receptors were obtained from an adult in good health. The CDR3 runs from the conserved cysteine through the conserved F or W. The order of the fields is clone size, D gene, V gene, J gene, CDR3 protein, CDR3 DNA. D genes are given only for firm matches. Clone size is shown for a subset of rows, as once, few, many or a class of expanded clone.

-	-	TRBV6-1	TRBJ1-3	CASSEIQLALRNTIYF	TGTGCCAGCAGTGAAATTCAGCTCGCACTAAGAAACACCATATATTTT
-	-	TRBV15	TRBJ2-2	CATSGLIQGVANTGELFF	TGTGCCACCAGCGGATTAATCCAGGGAGTCGCGAACACCGGGGAGCTGTTTTTT
-	-	TRBV6-5	TRBJ1-1	CASRYPGANTEAFF	TGTGCCAGCAGGTACCCGGGAGCGAACACTGAAGCTTTCTTT
-	-	TRBV7-9	TRBJ1-1	CASSFQGSTEAFF	TGTGCCAGCAGCTTTCAGGGATCCACGGAAGCTTTCTTT
-	TRBD2	TRBV13	TRBJ2-3	CASSSGLGTVADTQYF	TGTGCCAGCAGCTCCGGACTAGGGACTGTGGCAGATACGCAGTATTTT
-	-	TRBV30	TRBJ2-1	CAWSVSGDEQFF	TGTGCCTGGAGTGTATCGGGGGATGAGCAGTTCTTC
-	-	TRBV29-1	TRBJ2-2	CSVEGLGKGELFF	TGCAGCGTTGAAGGGCTGGGGAAAGGGGAGCTGTTTTTT
-	-	TRBV3-1/TRBV3-2	TRBJ2-5	CASSRDFQETQYF	TGTGCCAGCAGCCGGGACTTCCAAGAGACCCAGTACTTC
once	-	TRBV3-1/TRBV3-2	TRBJ1-2	CASTPAASYGYTF	TGTGCCAGCACCCCCGCAGCAAGCTATGGCTACACCTTC
-	-	TRBV9	TRBJ1-1	CASSGAGSSEAFF	TGTGCCAGCAGCGGAGCAGGGAGCTCTGAAGCTTTCTTT
-	-	TRBV6-1	TRBJ2-1	CASSEALSYNEQFF	TGTGCCAGCAGTGAAGCGTTGTCCTACAATGAGCAGTTCTTC
-	-	TRBV12-3/TRBV12-4	TRBJ1-1	CASSLMGSTEAFF	TGTGCCAGCAGTTTAATGGGGAGCACTGAAGCTTTCTTT
-	TRBD1	TRBV6-2/TRBV6-3	TRBJ1-2	CASSPGGRFGYTF	TGTGCCAGCAGCCCAGGGGGCCGGTTTGGCTACACCTTC
once	TRBD2	TRBV11-2	TRBJ2-7	CASSPIMVAGPYEQYF	TGTGCCAGCAGCCCAATTATGGTAGCGGGCCCCTACGAGCAGTACTTC
-	TRBD1	TRBV24-1	TRBJ1-6	CATTRGQGWVSPLHF	TGTGCCACCACGAGGGGGCAAGGGTGGGTTTCACCCCTCCACTTT
-	-	TRBV3-1/TRBV3-2	TRBJ1-3	CASSQDPIQGVGNTIYF	TGTGCCAGCAGCCAAGATCCAATCCAGGGTGTTGGAAACACCATATATTTT
-	-	TRBV14	TRBJ1-1	CASSQSVNTEAFF	TGTGCCAGCAGCCAATCAGTGAACACTGAAGCTTTCTTT
once	-	TRBV19	TRBJ1-2	CASLGRGTNYGYTF	TGTGCCAGCCTAGGACGGGGGACTAACTATGGCTACACCTTC
-	-	TRBV6-5	TRBJ2-3	CASSHERSTDTQYF	TGTGCCAGCAGTCACGAGAGGAGCACAGATACGCAGTATTTT
-	-	TRBV24-1	TRBJ1-3	CATSDWTGNTIYF	TGTGCCACCAGTGATTGGACTGGAAACACCATATATTTT
-	-	TRBV27	TRBJ1-2	CASSSITTAYGYTF	TGTGCCAGCAGTTCCATTACGACAGCTTATGGCTACACCTTC
-	TRBD1	TRBV6-1	TRBJ1-5	CASSEPGQGAHQPQHF	TGTGCCAGCAGTGAGCCGGGACAGGGGGCGCATCAGCCCCAGCATTTT
-	-	TRBV21-1	TRBJ1-1	CASSNNRVCEAFF	TGTGCCAGCAGCAACAACAGGGTTTGCGAAGCTTTCTTT
-	-	TRBV20-1	TRBJ1-4	CSATRAEKLFF	TGCAGTGCTACCCGGGCCGAAAAACTGTTTTTT
-	TRBD1	TRBV4-3	TRBJ2-3	CASSPRQGAIDTQYF	TGCGCCAGCAGCCCCCGACAGGGGGCAATAGATACGCAGTATTTT
-	TRBD1	TRBV4-1	TRBJ2-1	CASSQTRQGDNEQFF	TGCGCCAGCAGCCAAACAAGGCAGGGGGACAATGAGCAGTTCTTC
-	-	TRBV4-1	TRBJ2-7	CASSQAQDIGEQYF	TGCGCCAGCAGCCAAGCTCAGGACATAGGCGAGCAGTACTTC
-	TRBD1	TRBV7-8	TRBJ2-7	CASTSVTGSHEQYF	TGTGCCAGCACCTCCGTGACAGGGTCCCACGAGCAGTACTTC
-	-	TRBV2	TRBJ1-2	CASSPLSDGYGYTF	TGTGCCAGCAGTCCCCTCTCGGACGGCTATGGCTACACCTTC
-	-	TRBV19	TRBJ2-5	CASSMGGQETQYF	TGTGCCAGTAGTATGGGGGGGCAGGAGACCCAGTACTTC
-	-	TRBV28	TRBJ1-6	CASSTPGAGVSSYNSPLHF	TGTGCCAGCAGTACTCCGGGGGCAGGCGTTTCCTCGTATAATTCACCCCTCCACTTT
-	TRBD2	TRBV27	TRBJ2-1	CASSPTSGGLYNEQFF	TGTGCCAGCAGTCCGACTAGCGGGGGACTCTACAATGAGCAGTTCTTC
-	TRBD1	TRBV2	TRBJ1-1	CASSPTGWWTEAFF	TGTGCCAGCAGTCCGACAGGGTGGTGGACTGAAGCTTTCTTT
-	-	TRBV7-2	TRBJ1-1	CASSLDPDGDTEAFF	TGTGCCAGCAGCTTAGACCCCGACGGGGACACTGAAGCTTTCTTT
-	TRBD2	TRBV28	TRBJ2-7	CASSPKLLRLAGESSYEQYF	TGTGCCAGCAGTCCAAAGCTTTTGCGACTAGCGGGAGAGAGCTCCTACGAGCAGTACTTC
-	-	TRBV5-4	TRBJ1-3	CASRDPSGNTIYF	TGTGCCAGCAGGGACCCTTCTGGAAACACCATATATTTT